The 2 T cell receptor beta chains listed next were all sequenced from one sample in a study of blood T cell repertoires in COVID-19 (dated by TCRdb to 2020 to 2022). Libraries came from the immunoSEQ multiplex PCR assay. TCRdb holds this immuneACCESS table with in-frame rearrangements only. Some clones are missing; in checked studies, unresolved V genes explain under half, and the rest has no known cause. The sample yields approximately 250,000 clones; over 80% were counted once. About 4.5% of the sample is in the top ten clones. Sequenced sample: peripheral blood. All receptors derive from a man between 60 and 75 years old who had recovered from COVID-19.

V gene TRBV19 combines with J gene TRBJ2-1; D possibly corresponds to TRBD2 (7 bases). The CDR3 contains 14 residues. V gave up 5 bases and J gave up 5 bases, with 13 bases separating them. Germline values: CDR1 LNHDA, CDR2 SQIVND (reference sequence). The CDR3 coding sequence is TGTGCCAGTAGTGGGGGGGCAAGAGACAATGAGCAGTTCTTC. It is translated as CASSGGARDNEQFF.

This CDR3 is CAWSWGPRATNEKLFF. The CDR3 coding sequence is TGTGCCTGGAGTTGGGGCCCTCGGGCAACTAATGAAAAACTGTTTTTT. This sequence joins TRBV30 and TRBJ1-4, with TRBD1 as a possible D gene (5 bases). Deletions cut 2 bases from V and 0 bases from J, with 13 bases between. The germline CDR1 and CDR2 sequences are GTSNPN and SVGIG (reference sequence). The CDR3 has 16 residues. The whole variable domain, filled in from reference TRBV30 and TRBJ1-4, reads SQTIHQWPATLVQPVGSPLSLECTVEGTSNPNLYWYRQAAGRGLQLLFYSVGIGQISSEVPQNLSASRPQDRQFILSSKKLLLSDSGFYLCAWSWGPRATNEKLFFGSGTQLSVL.